The sequence of this T cell receptor (beta chain) was determined in a study of T cells in Graves' hyperthyroidism and ophthalmopathy. As for the study in general: Prior to any treatment, at the point of initial diagnosis, peripheral blood was collected.

Authors of the study amplified TCR beta CDR3 regions from RNA transcripts. An initial round of RT-PCR targeting the TCR CDR3 relied on the HTBI primer set. TCRdb passed the multiplex PCR reads through MiXCR, listing each CDR3 protein once. The sample carries more than 500,000 distinct CDR3 sequences, approximately 15% recorded once. Patients counted as stable if ophthalmopathy did not develop within 18 months. Each patient was aged 18 to 65 and had newly diagnosed hyperthyroidism of under 2 months' duration. Uncontrolled infection, other autoimmune disease, pregnancy or lactation disqualified patients from enrolment. This clonotype was detected a few times. The CDR3 loop spans 15 amino acids. In germline, CDR1 is SGHRS, CDR2 YFSETQ. Trimming took off 0 bases at V and 3 bases at J, with 13 bases between the two ends.

The rearrangement joins TRBV5-1 to TRBJ2-7; possible D gene TRBD2, 7 bases. The sequenced material came from blood. This sequence was found in a woman aged 40-49 years with Graves' hyperthyroidism. The CDR3 region is CASSLGGGPLYEQYF. The CDR3 region has the DNA TGCGCCAGCAGCTTGGGGGGGGGCCCCCTCTACGAGCAGTACTTC.